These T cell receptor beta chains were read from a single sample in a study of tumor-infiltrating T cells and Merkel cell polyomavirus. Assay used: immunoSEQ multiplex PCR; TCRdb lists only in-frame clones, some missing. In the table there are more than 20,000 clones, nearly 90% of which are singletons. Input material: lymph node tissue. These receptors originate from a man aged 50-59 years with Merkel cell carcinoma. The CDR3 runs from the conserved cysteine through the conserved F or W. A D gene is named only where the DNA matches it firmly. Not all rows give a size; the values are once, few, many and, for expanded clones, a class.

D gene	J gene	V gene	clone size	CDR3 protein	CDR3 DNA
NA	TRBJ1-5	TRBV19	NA	CASSVQGRSNQPQHF	TGTGCCAGTAGTGTTCAGGGTCGGAGCAATCAGCCCCAGCATTTT
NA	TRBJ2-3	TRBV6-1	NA	CASSTRGVSNTQYF	TGTGCCAGCAGTACCCGGGGAGTGAGTAATACGCAGTATTTT
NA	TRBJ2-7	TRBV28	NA	CASSFPPDTPSYEQYF	TGTGCCAGCAGTTTCCCGCCGGACACCCCTTCCTACGAGCAGTACTTC
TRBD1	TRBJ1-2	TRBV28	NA	CASRGEGQIPYGYTF	TGTGCCAGCAGGGGAGAGGGACAGATCCCCTATGGCTACACCTTC
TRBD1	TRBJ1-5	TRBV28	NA	CVSSGAGGLKPQHF	TGTGTCAGCAGCGGGGCAGGGGGCTTGAAGCCCCAGCATTTT
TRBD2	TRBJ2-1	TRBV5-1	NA	CASRASGRAGNEQFF	TGCGCCAGCCGGGCTAGCGGGAGGGCCGGTAATGAGCAGTTCTTC
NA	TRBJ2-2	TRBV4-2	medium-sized	CASSQDRVNTGELFF	TGTGCCAGCAGCCAAGACAGGGTGAACACCGGGGAGCTGTTTTTT
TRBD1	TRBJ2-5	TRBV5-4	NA	CASSLGDRGSETQYF	TGTGCCAGCAGCTTGGGGGACAGGGGCTCAGAGACCCAGTACTTC
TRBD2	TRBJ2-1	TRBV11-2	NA	CASSFSGGGNEQFF	TGTGCCAGCAGCTTTAGCGGGGGGGGGAATGAGCAGTTCTTC
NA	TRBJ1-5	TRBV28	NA	CASYKIYSNQPQHF	TGTGCCAGCTACAAGATTTATAGCAATCAGCCCCAGCATTTT